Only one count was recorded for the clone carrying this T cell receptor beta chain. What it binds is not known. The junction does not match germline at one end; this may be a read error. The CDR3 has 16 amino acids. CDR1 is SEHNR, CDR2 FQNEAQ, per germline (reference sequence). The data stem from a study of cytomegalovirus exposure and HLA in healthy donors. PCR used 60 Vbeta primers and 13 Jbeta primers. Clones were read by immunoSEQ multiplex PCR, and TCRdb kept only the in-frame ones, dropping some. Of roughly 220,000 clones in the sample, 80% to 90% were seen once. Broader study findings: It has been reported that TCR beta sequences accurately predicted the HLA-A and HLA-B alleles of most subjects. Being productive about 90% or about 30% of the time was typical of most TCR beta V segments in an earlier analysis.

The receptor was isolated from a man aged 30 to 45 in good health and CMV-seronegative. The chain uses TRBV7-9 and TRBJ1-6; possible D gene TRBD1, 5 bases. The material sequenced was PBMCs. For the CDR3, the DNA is TGTTCCAGCAGCTTAGCCGACGGGGGTCGGAATTCACCCCTCCACTTT. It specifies CSSSLADGGRNSPLHF.